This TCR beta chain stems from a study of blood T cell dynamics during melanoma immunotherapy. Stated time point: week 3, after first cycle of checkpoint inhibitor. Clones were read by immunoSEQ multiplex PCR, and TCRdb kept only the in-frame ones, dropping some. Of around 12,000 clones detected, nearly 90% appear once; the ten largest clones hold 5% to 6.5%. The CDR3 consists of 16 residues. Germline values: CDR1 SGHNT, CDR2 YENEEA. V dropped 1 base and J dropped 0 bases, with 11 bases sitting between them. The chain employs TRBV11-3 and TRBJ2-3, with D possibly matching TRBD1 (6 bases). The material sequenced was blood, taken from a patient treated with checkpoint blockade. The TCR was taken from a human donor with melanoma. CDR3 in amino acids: CASSLGGPISTDTQYF. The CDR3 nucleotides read TGTGCCAGCAGCTTAGGGGGGCCGATTAGCACAGATACGCAGTATTTT. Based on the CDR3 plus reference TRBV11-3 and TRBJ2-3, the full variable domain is EAGVVQSPRYKIIEKKQPVAFWCNPISGHNTLYWYLQNLGQGPELLIRYENEEAVDDSQLPKDRFSAERLKGVDSTLKIQPAELGDSAVYLCASSLGGPISTDTQYFGPGTRLTVL.